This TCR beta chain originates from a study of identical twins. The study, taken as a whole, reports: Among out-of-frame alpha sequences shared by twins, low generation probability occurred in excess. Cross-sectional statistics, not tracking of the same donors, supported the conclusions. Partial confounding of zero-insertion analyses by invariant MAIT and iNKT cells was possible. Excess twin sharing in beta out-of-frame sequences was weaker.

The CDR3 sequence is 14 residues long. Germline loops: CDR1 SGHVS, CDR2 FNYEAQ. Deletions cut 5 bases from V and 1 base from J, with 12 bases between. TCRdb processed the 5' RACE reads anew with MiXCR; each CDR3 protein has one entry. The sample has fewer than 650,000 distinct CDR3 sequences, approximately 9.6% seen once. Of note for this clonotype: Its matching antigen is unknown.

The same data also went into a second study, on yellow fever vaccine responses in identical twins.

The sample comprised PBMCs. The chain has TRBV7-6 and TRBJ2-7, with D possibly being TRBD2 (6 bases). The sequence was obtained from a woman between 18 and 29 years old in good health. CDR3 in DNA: TGTGCCAGCAGCCGCGGGACGCCGTCCTACGAGCAGTACTTC. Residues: CASSRGTPSYEQYF.